The rows below give T cell receptor beta chains drawn from one sample of a study of blood T cell repertoires in COVID-19. TCRdb's copy holds only in-frame clones and misses some; the assay was immunoSEQ multiplex PCR. Among 130,000 to 150,000 clones listed, about four fifths were seen once. Specimen: peripheral blood. The source of these receptors is a human donor with acute or convalescent COVID-19. The donor label of this sample is uncertain. CDR3s leave out the opening cysteine and the closing phenylalanine or tryptophan. Size tells how often a clone was seen (once, few, many) or the class of an expanded clone, and some rows leave it out.

v_gene,j_gene,abundance,CDR3aa
TRBV29-1,TRBJ2-3,NA,RVEDGAGGRIDTQY
TRBV6-5,TRBJ2-3,NA,ASTPGTFSTDTQY
TRBV4-1,TRBJ2-1,NA,ASSQAGSSTNNEQF
TRBV6-4,TRBJ1-1,NA,ASSDGLRARELNTEAF
TRBV4-1,TRBJ2-3,once,ASSQVRSAGTDTQY
TRBV6-7,TRBJ1-1,NA,ASSHPGTEAF
TRBV29-1,TRBJ2-3,NA,SVEGLAGGGTDTQY
TRBV10-2,TRBJ1-5,many,ASDSGQGHNQPQH
TRBV5-1,TRBJ2-7,NA,ASSLGLPPLSYEQY
TRBV25-1,TRBJ2-2,NA,ASSDTTRGRDGELF
TRBV24-1,TRBJ2-5,NA,ATSTGFQETQY
TRBV14,TRBJ1-1,NA,ASSTRQGVGVVTEAF
TRBV6-7,TRBJ1-1,many,ASSYRSGGGNTEAF
TRBV5-5,TRBJ1-6,NA,ASSLEGGSYNSPLH
TRBV29-1,TRBJ2-3,NA,SVVPPRTADTQY
TRBV30,TRBJ2-5,NA,AWSLTGVKY
TRBV6-5,TRBJ2-1,once,ASSSTSGGQF
TRBV4-1,TRBJ1-1,NA,ASSQVPGRTEAF
TRBV14,TRBJ1-4,NA,ASSPKIVATNEKLF
TRBV12-1,TRBJ2-4,NA,ASSSVGPSIQY
TRBV5-1,TRBJ1-1,NA,ASSPEQGRTEAF
TRBV11-2,TRBJ1-3,NA,ASSPRGGSGNTIY
TRBV7-9,TRBJ2-1,NA,ASSRGGLYNEQF
TRBV5-4,TRBJ1-1,NA,ASSLSSGTEAF
TRBV27,TRBJ2-2,once,ASRSHRDRGTGELF
TRBV5-8,TRBJ2-6,few,ASSSSTGAVSGANVLT
TRBV30,TRBJ2-6,NA,AWRTVSGANVLT
TRBV5-1,TRBJ2-1,NA,ASSLDRGSEQF
TRBV10-2,TRBJ2-5,NA,ASSEFQGGFRETQY
TRBV9,TRBJ1-1,NA,ASSVGRADIEAF
TRBV6-5,TRBJ2-7,NA,ASSYGGPRAYEQY
TRBV27,TRBJ1-4,NA,ASSLIGQGVPTNEKLF
TRBV4-1,TRBJ2-2,NA,ASSQVRDGELF
TRBV27,TRBJ2-2,NA,ASSTGLASTGELF
TRBV5-1,TRBJ1-1,NA,ASSLVAANTEAF
TRBV5-4,TRBJ1-1,NA,ASSPGGGRTTEAF
TRBV19,TRBJ1-3,few,ATRDGANAIY